This T cell receptor (beta chain) was observed in a study of blood T cell repertoires in COVID-19. Study information: The cDNA or gDNA used as material had been derived from T cells, B-cell-depleted T cells, or PBMCs.

In the original analysis: Researchers report that nucleated cell counts were estimated from reference gene primer amplification. Measured with immunoSEQ multiplex PCR; TCRdb has only the in-frame clones, and not every one. That table furnishes V, J and clone size, whereas the DNA furnished D and trimming. The sample has hundreds of thousands of clones, around 80% seen once; the top ten hold around 2%. This clone is a singleton in its sample. The CDR3 runs 14 residues. V dropped 2 bases and J dropped 4 bases, with 11 bases sitting between them. CDR1 is MNHNS, CDR2 SASEGT, per germline. Sequencing was carried out using peripheral blood. This chain uses TRBV6-1 with TRBJ1-1; no clear D gene. The receptor comes from a woman aged 80 or over with acute or convalescent COVID-19. The CDR3 DNA follows: TGTGCCAGCAGTGAAAACGATTATAGCACTGAAGCTTTCTTT. As protein: CASSENDYSTEAFF.